Following are 9 T cell receptor beta chains from one sample sequenced in a study of radiotherapy plus CTLA-4 blockade in lung cancer. Generated by immunoSEQ multiplex PCR, the TCRdb table keeps only in-frame clones and is missing some. The sample includes 60,000 or so clones, 70% to 85% of them seen just once. Here the sequenced sample was peripheral blood, taken from a patient treated with radiotherapy plus ipilimumab. The receptors stem from a human donor with non-small cell lung cancer who had a partial response to radiotherapy plus ipilimumab.

The chain couples TRBV5-5 to TRBJ2-7; D call uncertain. The ends were cut back, 1 base at V and 3 bases at J, with 20 bases in the middle. The CDR3 has 17 residues. The germline V gene encodes CDR1 SGHKS and CDR2 YYEKEE (reference sequence). The CDR3 nucleotides read TGTGCCAGCAGCTTGAAGGCAGGTTCCCAGGTGGGCTACGAGCAGTACTTC. Amino acids: CASSLKAGSQVGYEQYF.

The chain couples TRBV5-1 to TRBJ2-3, with D perhaps matching TRBD1 (6 bases). The V gene lost 0 bases and the J gene lost 3 bases, with 14 bases spanning the gap. The CDR3 extends over 16 amino acids. Germline assignment: CDR1 SGHRS and CDR2 YFSETQ. Written as DNA, the CDR3 is TGCGCCAGCAGCTTGGCCGGCAGGGGTAGAACAGATACGCAGTATTTT. Its protein product is CASSLAGRGRTDTQYF.

The CDR3: CASSYDTMNTEAFF. DNA of the CDR3: TGCGCCAGCAGTTACGACACCATGAACACTGAAGCTTTCTTT. The V gene is TRBV5-1, the J gene TRBJ1-1; D is uncertain. This CDR3 has 14 amino acids. Trimming shortened V by 5 bases and J by 0 bases, and 11 bases separated the two germline ends. Germline lookup yields CDR1 SGHRS and CDR2 YFSETQ.

The chain recombines TRBV6-1 with TRBJ1-1, with D possibly being TRBD1 (5 bases). The V end lost 7 bases, the J end lost 1 base, and 13 bases lay between the germline ends. Germline V gene lookup returns CDR1 MNHNS and CDR2 SASEGT. This CDR3 has 14 amino acids. The CDR3 is CASTYPGGNTEAFF. Written as DNA, the CDR3 is TGTGCCAGCACCTACCCCGGGGGGAACACTGAAGCTTTCTTT.

The gene calls are TRBV6-1 and TRBJ1-5, with 7 bases identical to TRBD1. V gave up 0 bases and J gave up 7 bases; unmatched junction bases: 3. The CDR3 is 14 residues long. Germline assignment: CDR1 MNHNS and CDR2 SASEGT. CDR3 DNA: TGTGCCAGCAGTGAAGCAGGAGGGGGCCAGCCCCAGCATTTT. Encoded protein: CASSEAGGGQPQHF.

The chain carries TRBV15 and TRBJ2-7; no clear D. This CDR3 spans 17 amino acids. The V end lost 0 bases, the J end lost 7 bases, and 22 bases lay between the germline ends. Germline CDR1 reads LNHNV; CDR2 reads YYDKDF (reference sequence). CDR3 bases: TGTGCCACCAGCAGAGATCTTGGTGGGCTCGACGTTCGGGAGCAGTACTTC. It encodes CATSRDLGGLDVREQYF.

J is TRBJ2-1 and V is TRBV7-3, with a tentative D call TRBD2 (5 bases). The CDR3 totals 13 residues. Germline assignment: CDR1 SGHTA and CDR2 FQGTGA. The V end was cut by 5 bases, the J end by 9 bases, with 14 bases between. CDR3 amino acids: CASSISGIGEQFF. The CDR3 coding sequence is TGTGCCAGCAGCATCTCGGGAATAGGTGAGCAGTTCTTC.

The chain is built from TRBV5-1 and TRBJ2-5; 13 bases match TRBD2. Germline V lookup: CDR1 SGHRS, CDR2 YFSETQ. This CDR3 region has 16 residues. With V trimmed by 1 base and J by 3 bases, 3 bases remained unmatched. CDR3 nucleotides: TGCGCCAGCAGCTTGAGCACTAGCGGGGGGGAAGAGACCCAGTACTTC. It yields the protein CASSLSTSGGEETQYF.

The CDR3 bases are TGCGCCAGCAGGGACGGGGGAGATACGCAGTATTTT. This gives the protein CASRDGGDTQYF. The chain is built from TRBV5-1 and TRBJ2-3, with D perhaps matching TRBD2 (6 bases). Germline CDR1 is SGHRS and CDR2 is YFSETQ. This CDR3 comprises 12 residues. V was trimmed by 5 bases and J by 5 bases, leaving 9 bases between them.